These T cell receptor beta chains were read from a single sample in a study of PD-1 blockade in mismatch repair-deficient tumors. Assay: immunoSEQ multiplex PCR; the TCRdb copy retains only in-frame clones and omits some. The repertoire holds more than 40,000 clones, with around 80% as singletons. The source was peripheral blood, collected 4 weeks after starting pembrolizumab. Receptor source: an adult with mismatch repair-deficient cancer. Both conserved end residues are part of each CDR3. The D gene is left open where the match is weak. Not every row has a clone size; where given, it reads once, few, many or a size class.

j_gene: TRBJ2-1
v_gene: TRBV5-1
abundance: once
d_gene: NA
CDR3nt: TGCGCCAGCAGCCCCGCGGGTCCTAACAATGAGCAGTTCTTC
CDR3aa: CASSPAGPNNEQFF

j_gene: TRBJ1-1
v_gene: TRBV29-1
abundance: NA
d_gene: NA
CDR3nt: TGCAGCGTTGTAGACGGGAGAGGCGAAGCTTTCTTT
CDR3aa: CSVVDGRGEAFF

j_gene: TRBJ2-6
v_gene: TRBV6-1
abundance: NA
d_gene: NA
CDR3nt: TGTGCCAGCAGTGATGTATTCGTTGTTGGCGGCTCTGGGGCCAACGTCCTGACTTTC
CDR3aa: CASSDVFVVGGSGANVLTF

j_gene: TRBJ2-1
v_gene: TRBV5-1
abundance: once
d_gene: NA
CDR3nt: TGCGCCAGCAGCTTGGTCCCTAGTCAGAGCTCCTACAATGAGCAGTTCTTC
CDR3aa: CASSLVPSQSSYNEQFF

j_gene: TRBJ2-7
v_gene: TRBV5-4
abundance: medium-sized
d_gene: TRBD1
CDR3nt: TGTGCCAGCAGCTGGGGGACAGTCTCCTACGAGCAGTACTTC
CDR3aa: CASSWGTVSYEQYF

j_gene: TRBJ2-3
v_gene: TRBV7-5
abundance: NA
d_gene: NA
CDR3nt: TGTGCCAGAAGCTCCGCCCCCACTAGCGGGACAGATACGCAGTATTTT
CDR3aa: CARSSAPTSGTDTQYF

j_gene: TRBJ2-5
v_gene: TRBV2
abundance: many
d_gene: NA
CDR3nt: TGTGCCAGCAGTGATAGACGCGCGACCCAGTACTTC
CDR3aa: CASSDRRATQYF

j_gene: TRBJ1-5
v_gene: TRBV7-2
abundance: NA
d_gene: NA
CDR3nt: TGTGCCAGCAGCTTCGGGGCTGGACAGCCCCAGCATTTT
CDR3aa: CASSFGAGQPQHF

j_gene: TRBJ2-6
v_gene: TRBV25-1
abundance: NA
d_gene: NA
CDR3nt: TGTGCCAGCAGTGAACCAGGCTACCGAGGGACTGGGGCCAACGTCCTGACTTTC
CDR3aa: CASSEPGYRGTGANVLTF

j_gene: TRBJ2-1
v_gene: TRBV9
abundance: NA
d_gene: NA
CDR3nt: TGTGCCAGCAGCGTAAGTGTTTACAATGAGCAGTTCTTC
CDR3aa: CASSVSVYNEQFF

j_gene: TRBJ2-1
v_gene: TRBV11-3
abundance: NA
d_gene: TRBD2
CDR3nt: TGTGCCAGCAGCGGCGGGACTAGCGGGAGACCCAATGAGCAGTTCTTC
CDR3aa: CASSGGTSGRPNEQFF

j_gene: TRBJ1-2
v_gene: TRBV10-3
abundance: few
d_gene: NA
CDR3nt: TGTGCCATCATCAAGGGACTTAATCAACCTTATGGCTACACCTTC
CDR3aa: CAIIKGLNQPYGYTF

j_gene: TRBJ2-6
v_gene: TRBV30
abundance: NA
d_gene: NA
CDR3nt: TGTGCCTGGAGTGGACTTTTCCGTACCGGGGCCAACGTCCTGACTTTC
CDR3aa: CAWSGLFRTGANVLTF

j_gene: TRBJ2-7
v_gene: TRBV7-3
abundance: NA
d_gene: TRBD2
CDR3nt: TGTGCCAGCAGCCTCGGACTAGCGGGCTCCTACGAGCAGTACTTC
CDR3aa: CASSLGLAGSYEQYF

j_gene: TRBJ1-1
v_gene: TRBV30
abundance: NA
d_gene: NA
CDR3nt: TGTGCCTGGAGTGACAGGCCGGGCACTGAAGCTTTCTTT
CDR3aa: CAWSDRPGTEAFF

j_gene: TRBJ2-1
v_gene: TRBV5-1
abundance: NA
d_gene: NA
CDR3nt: TGCGCCAGCAGCTTGCAAGGGGGACCGTTGGATGAGCAGTTCTTC
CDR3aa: CASSLQGGPLDEQFF

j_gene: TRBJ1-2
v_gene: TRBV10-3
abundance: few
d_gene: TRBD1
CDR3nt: TGTGCCGTAGGACAGGACACAACTGTCCATGGCTACACCTTC
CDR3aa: CAVGQDTTVHGYTF

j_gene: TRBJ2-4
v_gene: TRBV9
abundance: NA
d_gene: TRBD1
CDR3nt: TGTGCCAGCAGCGCGGGACAGGGAAACATTCAGTACTTC
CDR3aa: CASSAGQGNIQYF

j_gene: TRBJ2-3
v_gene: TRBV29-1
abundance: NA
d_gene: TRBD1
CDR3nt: TGCAGCGGGAGAAGCGGGACAGGGGATTTGCGGACAGATACGCAGTATTTT
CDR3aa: CSGRSGTGDLRTDTQYF

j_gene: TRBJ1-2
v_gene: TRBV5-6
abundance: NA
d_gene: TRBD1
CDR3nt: TGTGCCAGCAGCTTACAGGGGAAAGGGGGCTACTATGGCTACACCTTC
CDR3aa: CASSLQGKGGYYGYTF

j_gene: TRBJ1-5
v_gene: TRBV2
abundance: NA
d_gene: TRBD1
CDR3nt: TGTGCCAGCTGGACAGGGTCGAACAGCAATCAGCCCCAGCATTTT
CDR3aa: CASWTGSNSNQPQHF

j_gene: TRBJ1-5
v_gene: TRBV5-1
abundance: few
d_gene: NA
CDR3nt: TGCGCCAGCAGCTTGGCCGAGGGTCAGCCCCAGCATTTT
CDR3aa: CASSLAEGQPQHF

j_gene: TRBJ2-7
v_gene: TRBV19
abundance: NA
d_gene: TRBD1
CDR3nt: TGTGCCAGTTCACAGGGGGTTCCCTACGAGCAGTACTTC
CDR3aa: CASSQGVPYEQYF

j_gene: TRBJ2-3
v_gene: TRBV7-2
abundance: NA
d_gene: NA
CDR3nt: TGTGCCAGCAGCTTTCTCAGAGACCCTGGGGGGTCATTGGTCACTCGGTATTTT
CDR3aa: CASSFLRDPGGSLVTRYF

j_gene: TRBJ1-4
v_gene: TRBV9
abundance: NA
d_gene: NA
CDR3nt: TGTGCCAGCAGCGCTGCGGGTGCAACTAATGAAAAACTGTTTTTT
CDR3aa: CASSAAGATNEKLFF

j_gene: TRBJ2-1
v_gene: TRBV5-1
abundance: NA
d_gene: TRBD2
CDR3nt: TGCGCCACTGGGACTAGCGGGAGTATGGATGAGCAGTTCTTC
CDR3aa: CATGTSGSMDEQFF

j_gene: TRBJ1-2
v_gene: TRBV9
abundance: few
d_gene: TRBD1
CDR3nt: TGTGCCAGCGGGGACAGGGGGAACTATGGCTACACCTTC
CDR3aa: CASGDRGNYGYTF

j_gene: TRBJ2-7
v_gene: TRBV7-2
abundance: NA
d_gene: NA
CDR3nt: TGTGCCAGCAGAGCCGATGGGGCAGGGGTATCCTACGAGCAGTACTTC
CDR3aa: CASRADGAGVSYEQYF

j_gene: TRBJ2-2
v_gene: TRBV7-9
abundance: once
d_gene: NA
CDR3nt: TGTGCCAGCCCGCCGGCTCCCGGGGAGCTGTTTTTT
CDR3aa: CASPPAPGELFF

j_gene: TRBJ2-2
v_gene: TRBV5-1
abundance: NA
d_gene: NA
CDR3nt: TGCGCCAGCAGCTCCGACGGCCCCACCGGGGAGCTGTTTTTT
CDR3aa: CASSSDGPTGELFF

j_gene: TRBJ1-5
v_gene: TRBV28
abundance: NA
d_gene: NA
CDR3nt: TGTGCCAGCAGTTTATTAGAGAGCCTCAATCAGCCCCAGCATTTT
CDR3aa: CASSLLESLNQPQHF

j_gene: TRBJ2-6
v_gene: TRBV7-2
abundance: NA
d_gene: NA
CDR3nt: TGTGCCAGCAGCTCGACTGGGGCCAACGTCCTGACTTTC
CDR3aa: CASSSTGANVLTF

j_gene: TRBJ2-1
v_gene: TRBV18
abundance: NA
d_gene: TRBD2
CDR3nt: TGTGCCAGCACCCAGACGAGGCGCGGGAGTATAGGACACAATGAGCAGTTCTTC
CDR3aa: CASTQTRRGSIGHNEQFF

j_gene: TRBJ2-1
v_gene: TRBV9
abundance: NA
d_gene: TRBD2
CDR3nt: TGTGCCAGCAGTTTAGCGGGCCTCTCCTACAATGAGCAGTTCTTC
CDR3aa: CASSLAGLSYNEQFF

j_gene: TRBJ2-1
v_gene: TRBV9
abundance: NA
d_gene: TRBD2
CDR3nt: TGTGCCAGCAGCGTAGGGGGGACTAGCGGGAGCAATGAGCAGTTCTTC
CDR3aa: CASSVGGTSGSNEQFF

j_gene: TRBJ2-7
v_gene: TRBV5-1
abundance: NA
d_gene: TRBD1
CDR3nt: TGCGCCAGCAGCTTGGCCGGGACAGGGGTAACCTACGAGCAGTACTTC
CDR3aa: CASSLAGTGVTYEQYF

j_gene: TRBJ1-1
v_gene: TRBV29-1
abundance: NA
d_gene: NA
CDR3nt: TGCAGCGTGGAGGACCCGGGACGGCTGAACACTGAAGCTTTCTTT
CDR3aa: CSVEDPGRLNTEAFF

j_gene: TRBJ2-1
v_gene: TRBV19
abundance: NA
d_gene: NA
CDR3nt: TGTGCCAGTAAAGGCCAGGGGGGGGGCTCCTACAATGAGCAGTTCTTC
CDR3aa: CASKGQGGGSYNEQFF

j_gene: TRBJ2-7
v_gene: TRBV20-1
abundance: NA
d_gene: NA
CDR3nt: TGCAGTGCGTCGGCAGATTACGAGCAGTACTTC
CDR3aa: CSASADYEQYF

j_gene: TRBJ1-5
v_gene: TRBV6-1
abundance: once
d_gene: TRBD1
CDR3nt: TGTGCCAGCAGTGTCATCCGGACAGGGAATTCACAGCCCCAGCATTTT
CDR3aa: CASSVIRTGNSQPQHF

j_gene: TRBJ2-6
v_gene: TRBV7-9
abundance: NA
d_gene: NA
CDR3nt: TGTGCCAGCAGCTTAAGAGTCTCTGGGGCCAACGTCCTGACTTTC
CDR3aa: CASSLRVSGANVLTF

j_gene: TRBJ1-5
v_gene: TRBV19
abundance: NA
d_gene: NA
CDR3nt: TGTGCCAGTAAGGGTCAGGGAGGGGGTCAGCCCCAGCATTTT
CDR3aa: CASKGQGGGQPQHF

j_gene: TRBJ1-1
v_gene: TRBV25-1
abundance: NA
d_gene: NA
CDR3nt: TGTGCCAGCAGTGGCTGGGGGAACACTGAAGCTTTCTTT
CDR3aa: CASSGWGNTEAFF

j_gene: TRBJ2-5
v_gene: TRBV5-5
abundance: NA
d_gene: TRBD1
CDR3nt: TGTGCCAGCAGTCCAGGGGGCGCAGAGACCCAGTACTTC
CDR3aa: CASSPGGAETQYF

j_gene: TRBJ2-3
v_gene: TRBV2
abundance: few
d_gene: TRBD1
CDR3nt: TGTGCCAGCAGTCCCGCGGGACAGGTTGCCACAGATACGCAGTATTTT
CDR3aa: CASSPAGQVATDTQYF

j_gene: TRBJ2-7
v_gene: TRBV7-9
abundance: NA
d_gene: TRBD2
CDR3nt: TGTGCCAGCAGCTTAGCGAGCGGGGTGGGCGAGCAGTACTTC
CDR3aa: CASSLASGVGEQYF